The entry below gives a single TCR beta chain sequence along with its context. No antigen is known for it. Recent acute infections and vaccinations were absent in the healthy HIV-negative adult donors. This specimen comes from a study of shared clonotypes between healthy human individuals. Study-wide results and caveats: Rarefaction analysis demonstrated incomplete sorted-subset sequencing notwithstanding large depth. Compared with clonotypes that all four donors shared, non-shared clonotypes had lower generation probabilities. What naive subsets generally showed was a larger estimated richness than memory subsets showed.

The CDR3 runs to 14 residues. Trimming shortened V by 0 bases and J by 9 bases, and 14 bases separated the two germline ends. Germline V lookup: CDR1 SGHTA, CDR2 FQGTGA. Produced via immunoSEQ multiplex PCR; TCRdb's table is partial and in-frame only. Seen here are roughly 1,500,000 clones, around 98.5% observed once, and the top ten hold 0.36%. J is TRBJ1-1 and V is TRBV7-3; perhaps TRBD1 as D (5 bases). Material for sequencing was naive CD4+ T cells sorted from blood. The subset is: CD45RA+ positively selected. The receptor was derived from a man aged 25-45 years in good health. The CDR3 bases are TGTGCCAGCAGCTTAACGGGACGGGGAAGTCAAGCTTTCTTT. Protein: CASSLTGRGSQAFF.